A selection of T cell receptor beta chains follows, all from one sample in a study of lymphopenia after photon versus proton radiotherapy. TCRdb's table, derived via immunoSEQ multiplex PCR, lists solely in-frame clones and lacks some. The repertoire holds over 35,000 clones, around 86% seen once, with around a quarter in the top ten. The starting material was peripheral blood, obtained from a patient treated with proton-based radiotherapy. These receptors all come from a woman in her sixties or seventies with pancreatic cancer. CDR3s include the opening cysteine and the closing phenylalanine or tryptophan. D genes are given only for firm matches. Where a row states a size, it is once, few, many or the class of an expanded clone; other rows omit it.

>TRBV6-4|TRBJ2-1|.|few
CASSHHAEWPNNEQFF
TGTGCCAGCAGTCACCATGCGGAATGGCCAAACAATGAGCAGTTCTTC
>TRBV7-2|TRBJ2-1|.|.
CASSLTGSSYNEQFF
TGTGCCAGCAGCTTAACGGGGAGCTCCTACAATGAGCAGTTCTTC
>TRBV6-4|TRBJ2-6|.|.
CASSDEGPHSGANVLTF
TGTGCCAGCAGTGACGAGGGTCCCCACTCTGGGGCCAACGTCCTGACTTTC
>TRBV19|TRBJ2-5|TRBD2|.
CASSRDFRTSGLGETQYF
TGTGCCAGTAGTAGAGATTTCAGGACTAGCGGGCTTGGGGAGACCCAGTACTTC
>TRBV30|TRBJ1-2|.|.
CASRRVAYGYTF
TGTGCCTCCCGTCGGGTGGCCTATGGCTACACCTTC
>TRBV5-1|TRBJ2-5|.|.
CASSGGTPQQETQYF
TGCGCCAGCAGCGGAGGGACACCCCAACAAGAGACCCAGTACTTC
>TRBV27|TRBJ1-6|.|.
CASSSSPTVRGSPLHF
TGTGCCAGCAGTTCCTCCCCGACAGTTAGAGGATCACCCCTCCACTTT
>TRBV19|TRBJ2-7|.|few
CASSTGTSLFEQYF
TGTGCCAGTAGTACCGGGACAAGTTTGTTCGAGCAGTACTTC
>TRBV11-2|TRBJ2-1|TRBD2|.
CASSRRLAGPNEQFF
TGTGCCAGCAGCCGCAGACTAGCGGGCCCCAATGAGCAGTTCTTC
>TRBV19|TRBJ2-1|.|.
CASIMGVEQFF
TGTGCCAGTATCATGGGGGTTGAGCAGTTCTTC
>TRBV10-3|TRBJ2-3|.|.
CAISKGDTQYF
TGTGCCATCAGTAAAGGGGATACGCAGTATTTT
>TRBV19|TRBJ2-7|TRBD1|few
CASSINRGSYEQYF
TGTGCCAGTAGTATAAACAGGGGATCCTACGAGCAGTACTTC
>TRBV5-1|TRBJ2-3|.|.
CASSRQTDTQYF
TGCGCCAGCAGCAGACAGACAGATACGCAGTATTTT
>TRBV7-2|TRBJ1-1|.|.
CASSLAEDVAFF
TGTGCCAGCAGCTTAGCGGAGGACGTAGCTTTCTTT
>TRBV28|TRBJ2-1|TRBD2|.
CASSSGTSGRPEQFF
TGTGCCAGCAGTTCCGGGACTAGCGGGAGACCTGAGCAGTTCTTC
>TRBV10-3|TRBJ2-7|TRBD1|.
CAISHQPGQGYEQYF
TGTGCCATCAGTCACCAACCGGGACAGGGCTACGAGCAGTACTTC
>TRBV19|TRBJ2-7|TRBD1|few
CASSITGGTYEQYF
TGTGCCAGTAGTATAACAGGGGGCACCTACGAGCAGTACTTC
>TRBV28|TRBJ1-2|TRBD1|.
CASSQDRGLNYGYTF
TGTGCCAGCAGTCAAGACAGGGGGCTGAACTATGGCTACACCTTC
>TRBV28|TRBJ2-7|.|.
CASSFPHRDGDYEQYF
TGTGCCAGCAGTTTCCCCCATAGAGACGGTGACTACGAGCAGTACTTC
>TRBV18|TRBJ2-7|TRBD1|.
CASSAGQGTYEQYF
TGTGCCAGCTCCGCGGGACAGGGGACCTACGAGCAGTACTTC
>TRBV28|TRBJ2-1|TRBD1|.
CASSRTGGRTYNEQFF
TGTGCCAGCAGTCGGACAGGGGGCCGGACCTACAATGAGCAGTTCTTC
>TRBV18|TRBJ2-1|TRBD2|.
CASCSTTSGSLNEQFF
TGTGCCAGCTGTTCAACGACTAGCGGGAGCTTAAATGAGCAGTTCTTC
>TRBV28|TRBJ2-3|.|.
CASSPLGMGRIDTQYF
TGTGCCAGCAGTCCCCTCGGTATGGGGAGAATAGATACGCAGTATTTT
>TRBV28|TRBJ1-2|TRBD1|.
CASRSKQGAGYGYTF
TGTGCCAGCAGATCCAAACAGGGGGCTGGTTATGGCTACACCTTC
>TRBV4-2|TRBJ2-1|TRBD2|once
CASSPMGLAGDNEQFF
TGTGCCAGCAGCCCCATGGGACTAGCGGGGGACAATGAGCAGTTCTTC
>TRBV5-1|TRBJ2-1|TRBD1|.
CASSQRDSGNEQFF
TGCGCCAGCAGCCAGAGGGACAGTGGCAATGAGCAGTTCTTC